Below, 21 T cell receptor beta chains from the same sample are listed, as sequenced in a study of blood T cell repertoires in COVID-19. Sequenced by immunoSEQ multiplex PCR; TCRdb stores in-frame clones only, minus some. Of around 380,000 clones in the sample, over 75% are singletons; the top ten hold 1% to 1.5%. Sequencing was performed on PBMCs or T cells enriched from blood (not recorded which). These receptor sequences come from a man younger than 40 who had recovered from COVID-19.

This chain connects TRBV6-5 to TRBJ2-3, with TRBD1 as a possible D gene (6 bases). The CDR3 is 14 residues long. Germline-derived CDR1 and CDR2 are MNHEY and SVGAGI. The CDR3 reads CATGPTTDTDTQYF. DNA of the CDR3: TGTGCTACAGGGCCGACTACCGACACAGATACGCAGTATTTT.

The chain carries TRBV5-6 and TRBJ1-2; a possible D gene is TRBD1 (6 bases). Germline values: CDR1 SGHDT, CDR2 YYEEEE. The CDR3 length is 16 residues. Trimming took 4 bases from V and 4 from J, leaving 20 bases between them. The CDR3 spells CASSPGLGGPGYGYTF. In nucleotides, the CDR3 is TGTGCCAGCAGCCCGGGGTTGGGGGGGCCTGGCTATGGCTACACCTTC.

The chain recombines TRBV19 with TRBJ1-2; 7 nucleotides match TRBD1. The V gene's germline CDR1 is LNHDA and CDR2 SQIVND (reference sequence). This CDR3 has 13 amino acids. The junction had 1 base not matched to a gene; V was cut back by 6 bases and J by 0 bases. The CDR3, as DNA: TGTGCCAGTAGCGACAGGGCTAACTATGGCTACACCTTC. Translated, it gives CASSDRANYGYTF.

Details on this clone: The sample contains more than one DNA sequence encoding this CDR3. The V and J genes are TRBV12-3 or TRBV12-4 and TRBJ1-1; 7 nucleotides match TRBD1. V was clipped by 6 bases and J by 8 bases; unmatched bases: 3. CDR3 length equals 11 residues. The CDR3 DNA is TGTGCCAGCAGCGACAGGGTCGAAGCTTTCTTT. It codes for CASSDRVEAFF.

The CDR3, as DNA: TGTGCCAGCAGTTTAAAGGGACAGGCTACCTACGAGCAGTACTTC. Translation: CASSLKGQATYEQYF. The chain uses TRBV27 and TRBJ2-7; 8 nucleotides align to TRBD1. The germline CDR1 and CDR2 sequences are MNHEY and SMNVEV (reference sequence). The CDR3 consists of 15 residues. The V and J ends lost 2 bases and 2 bases, in that order; junction bases with no gene match: 5.

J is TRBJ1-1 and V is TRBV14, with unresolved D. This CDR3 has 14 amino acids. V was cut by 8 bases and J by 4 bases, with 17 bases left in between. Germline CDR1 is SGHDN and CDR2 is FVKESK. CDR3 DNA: TGTGCCAGCGGTCCAGTCTTCGGGAGCACTGAAGCTTTCTTT. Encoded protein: CASGPVFGSTEAFF.

CDR3 nucleotides: TGTGCCAGCAGTACACAGGGGTGGGATTACACAGATACGCAGTATTTT. Its protein is CASSTQGWDYTDTQYF. This chain links TRBV27 with TRBJ2-3; 7 bases are a match to TRBD1. Germline V gene lookup returns CDR1 MNHEY and CDR2 SMNVEV (reference sequence). The CDR3 consists of 16 residues. The ends lost 5 bases at V and 2 bases at J; junction bases unmatched: 10.

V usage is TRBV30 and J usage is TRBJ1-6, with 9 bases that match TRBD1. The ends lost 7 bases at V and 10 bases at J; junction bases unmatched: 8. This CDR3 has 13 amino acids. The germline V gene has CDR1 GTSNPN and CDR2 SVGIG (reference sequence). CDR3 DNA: TGTGCCTCGAGGACAGGGGAACGATCACCCCTCCACTTT. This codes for CASRTGERSPLHF.

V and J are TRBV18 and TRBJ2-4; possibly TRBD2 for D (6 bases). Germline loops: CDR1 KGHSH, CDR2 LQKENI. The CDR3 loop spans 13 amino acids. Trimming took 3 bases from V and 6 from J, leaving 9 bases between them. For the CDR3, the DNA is TGTGCCAGCTCACCGGGGGAGGTAAACATTCAGTACTTC. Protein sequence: CASSPGEVNIQYF.

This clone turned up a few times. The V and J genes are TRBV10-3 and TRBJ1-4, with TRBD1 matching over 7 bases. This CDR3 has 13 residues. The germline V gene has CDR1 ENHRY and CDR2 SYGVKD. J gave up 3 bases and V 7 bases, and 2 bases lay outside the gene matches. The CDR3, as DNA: TGTGCCATCACGGGACAGCCTAATGAAAAACTGTTTTTT. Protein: CAITGQPNEKLFF.

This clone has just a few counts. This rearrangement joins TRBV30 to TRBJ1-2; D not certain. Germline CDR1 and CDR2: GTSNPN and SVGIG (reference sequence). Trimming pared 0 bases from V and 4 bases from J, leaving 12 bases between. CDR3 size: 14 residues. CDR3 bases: TGTGCCTGGAGTGTAAGTTATCGGTTCTATGGCTACACCTTC. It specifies CAWSVSYRFYGYTF.

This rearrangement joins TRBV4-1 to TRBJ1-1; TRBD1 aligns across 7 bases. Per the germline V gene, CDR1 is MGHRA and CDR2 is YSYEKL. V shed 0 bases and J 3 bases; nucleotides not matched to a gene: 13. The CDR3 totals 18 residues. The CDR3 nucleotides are TGCGCCAGCAGCCAAGAAGGTCTTCAGGGGGGTGTGGACACTGAAGCTTTCTTT. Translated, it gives CASSQEGLQGGVDTEAFF.

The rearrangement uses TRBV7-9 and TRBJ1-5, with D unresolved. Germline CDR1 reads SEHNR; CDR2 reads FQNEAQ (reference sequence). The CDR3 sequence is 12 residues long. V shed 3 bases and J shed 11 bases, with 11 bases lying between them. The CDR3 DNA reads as TGTGCCAGCAGCTTCCCGGAGCAGACCCAGCATTTT. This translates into CASSFPEQTQHF.

The CDR3 bases are TGTGCCAGCACCACATTTGAGGGCGAATACCAGACAGGGGATTCCTCTGGTGGCTACACCTTC. As protein: CASTTFEGEYQTGDSSGGYTF. The chain is built from TRBV3-1 (or the pseudogene TRBV3-2) and TRBJ1-2; TRBD1 aligns across 8 bases. The germline gives CDR1 LGHDT, CDR2 YNNKEL (reference sequence). The J segment lost 7 bases and the V segment lost 7 bases, leaving 32 bases of the junction unmatched. The CDR3 consists of 21 residues.

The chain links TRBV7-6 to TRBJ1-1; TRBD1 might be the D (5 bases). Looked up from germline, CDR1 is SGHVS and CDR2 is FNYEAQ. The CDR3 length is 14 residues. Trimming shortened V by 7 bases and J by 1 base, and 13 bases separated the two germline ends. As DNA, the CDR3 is TGTGCCAGCACCCCGGACACCTGGAACACTGAAGCTTTCTTT. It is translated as CASTPDTWNTEAFF.

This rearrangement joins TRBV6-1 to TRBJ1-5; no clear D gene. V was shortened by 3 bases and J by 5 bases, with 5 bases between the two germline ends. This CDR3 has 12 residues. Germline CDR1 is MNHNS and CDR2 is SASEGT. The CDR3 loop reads CASSERDQPQHF. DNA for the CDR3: TGTGCCAGCAGTGAGCGAGATCAGCCCCAGCATTTT.

The chain's CDR3 is CASSAGQGGMNTEAFF. The CDR3 DNA is TGTGCCAGCAGCGCGGGACAGGGGGGGATGAACACTGAAGCTTTCTTT. The chain uses TRBV9 and TRBJ1-1, with TRBD1 matching 11 bases. CDR3 length: 16 amino acids. Trimming at V came to 3 bases and at J to 0 bases, leaving 4 bases not matched to a gene. CDR1 and CDR2 from the germline V gene are SGDLS and YYNGEE.

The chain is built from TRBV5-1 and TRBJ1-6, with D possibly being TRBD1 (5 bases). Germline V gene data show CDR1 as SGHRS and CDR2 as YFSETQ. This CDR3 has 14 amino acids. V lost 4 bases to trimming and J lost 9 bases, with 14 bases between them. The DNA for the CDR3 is TGCGCCAGCAGCGGAGGGACCGACGGTTCACCCCTCCACTTT. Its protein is CASSGGTDGSPLHF.

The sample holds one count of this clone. Here the CDR3 reads CASSWGQLSYEQYF. The CDR3 nucleotides read TGTGCCAGCAGCTGGGGACAGCTCTCCTACGAGCAGTACTTC. The chain recombines TRBV6-5 with TRBJ2-7, with 7 bases aligning to TRBD1. Germline trimming cut 6 bases from V and 0 bases from J; bases unmatched to any gene: 5. Germline loops: CDR1 MNHEY, CDR2 SVGAGI. The CDR3 totals 14 residues.

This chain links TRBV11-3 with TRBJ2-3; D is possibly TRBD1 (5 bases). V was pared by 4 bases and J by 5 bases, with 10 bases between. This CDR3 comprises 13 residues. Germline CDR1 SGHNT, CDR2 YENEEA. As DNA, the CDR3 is TGTGCCAGCAGCTCCATACAGGAAGATACGCAGTATTTT. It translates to CASSSIQEDTQYF.

CDR3 in DNA: TGTGCCATCAGTGGGGACAGTAACTATGGCTACACCTTC. Translating gives CAISGDSNYGYTF. The rearrangement links TRBV10-3 to TRBJ1-2; TRBD1 matches 7 bases. Germline V lookup: CDR1 ENHRY, CDR2 SYGVKD. The CDR3 is 13 residues long. J was trimmed by 1 base and V by 4 bases; bases with no gene match: 0.